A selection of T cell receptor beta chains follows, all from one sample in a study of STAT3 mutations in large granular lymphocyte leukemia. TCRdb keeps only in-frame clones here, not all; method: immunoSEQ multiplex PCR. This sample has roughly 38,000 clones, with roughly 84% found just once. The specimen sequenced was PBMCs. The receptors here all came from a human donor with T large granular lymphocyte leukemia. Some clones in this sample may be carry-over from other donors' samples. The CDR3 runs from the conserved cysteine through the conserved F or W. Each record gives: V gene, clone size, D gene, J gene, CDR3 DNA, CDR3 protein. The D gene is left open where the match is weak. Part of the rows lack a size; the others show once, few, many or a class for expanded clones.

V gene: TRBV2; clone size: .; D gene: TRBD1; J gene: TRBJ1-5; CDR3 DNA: TGTGCCAGCAGTCAGGGGGGCAATCAGCCCCAGCATTTT; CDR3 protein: CASSQGGNQPQHF
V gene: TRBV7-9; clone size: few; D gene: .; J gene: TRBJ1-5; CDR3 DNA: TGTGCCAGCAGCTCGCTTGCTCAGCCCCAGCATTTT; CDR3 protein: CASSSLAQPQHF
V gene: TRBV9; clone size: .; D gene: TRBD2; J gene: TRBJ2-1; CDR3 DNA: TGTGCCAGCAGCCCCGGGACTAGCGACAATGAGCAGTTCTTC; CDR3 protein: CASSPGTSDNEQFF
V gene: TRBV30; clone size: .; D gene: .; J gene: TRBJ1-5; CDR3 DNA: TGTGCCTGGAGTTCAGGGTACAATCAGCCCCAGCATTTT; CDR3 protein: CAWSSGYNQPQHF
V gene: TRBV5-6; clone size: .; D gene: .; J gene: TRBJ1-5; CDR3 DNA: TGTGCCAGCAGCCTTGAGGGAGGGGACCAGCCCCAGCATTTT; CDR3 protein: CASSLEGGDQPQHF
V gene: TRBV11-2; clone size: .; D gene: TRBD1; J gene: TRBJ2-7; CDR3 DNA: TGTGCCAGCAGCTTAACAGGGGGCTACGAGCAGTACTTC; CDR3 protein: CASSLTGGYEQYF
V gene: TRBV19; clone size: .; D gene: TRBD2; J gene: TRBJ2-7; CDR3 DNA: TGTGCCAGTAGTTTTGGGACTAGGGGCTACGAGCAGTACTTC; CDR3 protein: CASSFGTRGYEQYF
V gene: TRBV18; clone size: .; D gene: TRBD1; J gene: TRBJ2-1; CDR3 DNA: TGTGCCAGCTCACTGTCCATCGAGGATATTAAGGGGGCAGGGGAGCAGTTCTTC; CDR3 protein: CASSLSIEDIKGAGEQFF
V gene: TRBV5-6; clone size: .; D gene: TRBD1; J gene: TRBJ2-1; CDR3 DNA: TGTGCCAGCAGGCGGACAGGGGGCAATGAGCAGTTCTTC; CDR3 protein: CASRRTGGNEQFF
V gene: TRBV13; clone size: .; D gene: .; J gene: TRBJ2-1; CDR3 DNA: TGTGCCAGCAGCTTAGGAACTGGATTCAATGAGCAGTTCTTC; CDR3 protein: CASSLGTGFNEQFF
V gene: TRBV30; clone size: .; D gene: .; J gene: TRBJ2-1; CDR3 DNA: TGTGCCTGGGGGACCTCCCCCTACAATGAGCAGTTCTTC; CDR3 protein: CAWGTSPYNEQFF
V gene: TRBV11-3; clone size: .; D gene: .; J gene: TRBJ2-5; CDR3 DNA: TGTGCCAGCAGCTTAGTGGGGGGAGAGACCCAGTACTTC; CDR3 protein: CASSLVGGETQYF
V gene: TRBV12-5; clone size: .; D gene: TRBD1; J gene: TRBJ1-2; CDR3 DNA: TGTGCTAGTGGCCAGACAGGGGGCGATGGCTACACCTTC; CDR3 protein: CASGQTGGDGYTF
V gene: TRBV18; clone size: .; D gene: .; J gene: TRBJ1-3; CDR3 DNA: TGTGCCAGCTCACCAAATCAGGGGACTGGAAACACCATATATTTT; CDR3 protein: CASSPNQGTGNTIYF
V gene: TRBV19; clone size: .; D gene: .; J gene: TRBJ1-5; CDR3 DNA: TGTGCCAGTAGCCAGGGGCCTTATAGCAATCAGCCCCAGCATTTT; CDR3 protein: CASSQGPYSNQPQHF
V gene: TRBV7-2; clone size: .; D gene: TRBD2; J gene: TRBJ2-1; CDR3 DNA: TGTGCCAGCAGCTTTATCTTGCCGGGGACTAGCGGGGGGAATGAGCAGTTCTTC; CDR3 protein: CASSFILPGTSGGNEQFF
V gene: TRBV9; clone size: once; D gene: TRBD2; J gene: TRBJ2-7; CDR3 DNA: TGTGCCAGCAGCCTGGGGACTAGCGGAGCCTACGAGCAGTACTTC; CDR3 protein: CASSLGTSGAYEQYF
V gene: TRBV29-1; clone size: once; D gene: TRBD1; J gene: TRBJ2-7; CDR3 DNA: TGCAGCGTTGAAATGGTACGGACAGGGATCTACGAGCAGTACTTC; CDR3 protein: CSVEMVRTGIYEQYF
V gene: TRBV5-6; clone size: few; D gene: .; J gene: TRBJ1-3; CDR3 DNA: TGTGCCAGCAGCCTGTGGGATTTCTCTGGAAACACCATATATTTT; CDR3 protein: CASSLWDFSGNTIYF
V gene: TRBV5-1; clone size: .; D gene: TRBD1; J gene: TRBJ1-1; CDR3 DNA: TGCGCCAGCAGTCTCGGACAGGTGGGCACTGAAGCTTTCTTT; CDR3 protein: CASSLGQVGTEAFF
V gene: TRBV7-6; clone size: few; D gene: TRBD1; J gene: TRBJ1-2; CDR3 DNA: TGTGCCAGCAGCTTAAACCCGGGACAGGGGGCAGGTGGCTACACCTTC; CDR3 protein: CASSLNPGQGAGGYTF
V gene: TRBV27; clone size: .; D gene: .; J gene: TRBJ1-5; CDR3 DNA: TGTGCCAGCAAGCCCCGAGTCAGCTATAGCAATCAGCCCCAGCATTTT; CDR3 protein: CASKPRVSYSNQPQHF
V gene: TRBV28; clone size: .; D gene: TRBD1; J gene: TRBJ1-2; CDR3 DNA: TGTGCCAGCAGTCCATTTTTAGGACAGGGGGCGTTTGGTGGCTACACCTTC; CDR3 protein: CASSPFLGQGAFGGYTF
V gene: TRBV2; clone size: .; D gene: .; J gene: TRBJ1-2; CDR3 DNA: TGTGCCAGCAGTAATCAGGACCTTAACTATGGCTACACCTTC; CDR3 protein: CASSNQDLNYGYTF
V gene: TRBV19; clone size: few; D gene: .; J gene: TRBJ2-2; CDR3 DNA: TGTGCCAGCCAAATAGGAGCAACCACCGGGGAGCTGTTTTTT; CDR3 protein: CASQIGATTGELFF
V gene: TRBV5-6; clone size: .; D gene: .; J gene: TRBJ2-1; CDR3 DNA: TGTGCCAGCAGCTCAGGGAATGAGCAGTTCTTC; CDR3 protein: CASSSGNEQFF
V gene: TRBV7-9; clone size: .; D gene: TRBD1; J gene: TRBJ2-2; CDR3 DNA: TGTGCCAGCAGCTCGACAGGGGTCACCGGGGAGCTGTTTTTT; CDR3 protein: CASSSTGVTGELFF
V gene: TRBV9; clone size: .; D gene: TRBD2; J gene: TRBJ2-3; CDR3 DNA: TGTGCCAGCAGCGTAGAACTAGCGGGGGGTCTCGCAGATACGCAGTATTTT; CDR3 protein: CASSVELAGGLADTQYF
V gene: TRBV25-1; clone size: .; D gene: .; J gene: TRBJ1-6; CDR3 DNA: TGTGCCAGCAGTTCCGGGTTGGCCCTCCACTTT; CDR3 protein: CASSSGLALHF
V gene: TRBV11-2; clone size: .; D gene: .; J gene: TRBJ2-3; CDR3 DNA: TGTGCCAGCAGCTTAGAGGATACGCAGTATTTT; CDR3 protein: CASSLEDTQYF
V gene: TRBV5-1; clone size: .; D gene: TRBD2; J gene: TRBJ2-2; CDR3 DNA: TGCGCCAGCAGCTTCAGAATAGCGGGGGGGAACACCGGGGAGCTGTTTTTT; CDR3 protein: CASSFRIAGGNTGELFF
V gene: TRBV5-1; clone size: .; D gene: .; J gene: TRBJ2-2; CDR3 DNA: TGCGCCAGCAGATCCAACCCTCCCCCCGCGAACACCGGGGAGCTGTTTTTT; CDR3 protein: CASRSNPPPANTGELFF
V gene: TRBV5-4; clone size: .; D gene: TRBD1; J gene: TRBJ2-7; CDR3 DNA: TGTGCCAGCAGCACGAGACAGGGGGCGGACGAGCAGTACTTC; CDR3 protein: CASSTRQGADEQYF
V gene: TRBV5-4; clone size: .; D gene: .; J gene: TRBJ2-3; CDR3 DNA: TGTGCCAGCAGCTTGGAGACAGCTAACACAGATACGCAGTATTTT; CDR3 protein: CASSLETANTDTQYF
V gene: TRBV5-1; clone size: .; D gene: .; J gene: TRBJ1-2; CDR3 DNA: TGCGCCAGCAGGCAAGCTACAGGGATGTACGGCTACACCTTC; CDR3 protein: CASRQATGMYGYTF
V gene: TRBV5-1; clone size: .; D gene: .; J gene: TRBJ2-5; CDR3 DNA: TGCGCCAGCAGCTTGGAGGCTCTTCAAGAGACCCAGTACTTC; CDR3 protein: CASSLEALQETQYF
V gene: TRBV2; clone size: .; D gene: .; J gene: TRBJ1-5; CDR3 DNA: TGTGCCAGCAGCTCGAGGGGGCCCCAGCATTTT; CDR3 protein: CASSSRGPQHF
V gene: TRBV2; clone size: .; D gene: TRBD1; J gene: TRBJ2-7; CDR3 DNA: TGTGCCAGCAGATACCAGGGGGACAGGGTGCCTACAACCTACGAGCAGTACTTC; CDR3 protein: CASRYQGDRVPTTYEQYF
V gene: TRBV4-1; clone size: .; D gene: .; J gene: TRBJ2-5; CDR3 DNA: TGCGCCAGCAGCCCCCTTTCGGGGGAGACCCAGTACTTC; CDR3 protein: CASSPLSGETQYF
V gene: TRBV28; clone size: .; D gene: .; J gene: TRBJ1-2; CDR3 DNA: TGTGCCAGCCGGGGGCTGATCTATGGCTACACCTTC; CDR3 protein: CASRGLIYGYTF
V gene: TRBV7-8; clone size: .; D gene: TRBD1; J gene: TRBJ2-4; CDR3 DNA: TGTGCCAGCAGTTTTGACAGGGACATTCAGTACTTC; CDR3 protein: CASSFDRDIQYF
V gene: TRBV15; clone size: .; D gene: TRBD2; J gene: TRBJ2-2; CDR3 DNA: TGTGCCACCAGCCGGGGACTAGCGGGGGGGAACACCGGGGAGCTGTTTTTT; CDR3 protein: CATSRGLAGGNTGELFF
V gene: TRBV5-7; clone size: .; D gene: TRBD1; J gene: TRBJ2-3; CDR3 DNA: TGTGCCAGCAGCGGGAGCCCTTTCGGGACAGCCCGCACAGATACGCAGTATTTT; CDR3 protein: CASSGSPFGTARTDTQYF
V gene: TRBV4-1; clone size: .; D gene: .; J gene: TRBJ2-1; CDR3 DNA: TGCGCCAGCAGCCAAGTTAACTTAGTAACATTCGATGAGCAGTTCTTC; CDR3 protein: CASSQVNLVTFDEQFF
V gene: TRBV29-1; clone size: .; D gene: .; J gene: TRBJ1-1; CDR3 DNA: TGCAGCGTTGCCGATACCCTCCGTGGCACTGAAGCTTTCTTT; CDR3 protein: CSVADTLRGTEAFF
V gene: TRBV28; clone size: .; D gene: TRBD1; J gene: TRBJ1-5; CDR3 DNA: TGTGCCAGCATCGGGGTGGACAGGCGAACCTATAGCAATCAGCCCCAGCATTTT; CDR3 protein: CASIGVDRRTYSNQPQHF
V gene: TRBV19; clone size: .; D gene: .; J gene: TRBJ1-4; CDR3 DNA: TGTGCCAGTGTTGGGAGGGGTAATGAAAAACTGTTTTTT; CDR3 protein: CASVGRGNEKLFF
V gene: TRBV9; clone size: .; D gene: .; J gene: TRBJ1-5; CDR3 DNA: TGTGCCAGCAGCGTAGACCAGTATCAGCCCCAGCATTTT; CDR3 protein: CASSVDQYQPQHF
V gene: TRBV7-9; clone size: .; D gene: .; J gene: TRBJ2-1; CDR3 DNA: TGTGCCAGCAGCTTAACGACAGGTTTACACAATGAGCAGTTCTTC; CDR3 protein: CASSLTTGLHNEQFF
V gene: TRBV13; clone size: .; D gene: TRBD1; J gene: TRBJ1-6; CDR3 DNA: TGTGCCAGCAGACAGGGGGGGCCGGGTTCACCCCTCCACTTT; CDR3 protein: CASRQGGPGSPLHF
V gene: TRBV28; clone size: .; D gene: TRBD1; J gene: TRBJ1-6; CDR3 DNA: TGTGCCAGCAGTTCCGGGACAGGGTTCTCACCCCTCCACTTT; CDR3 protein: CASSSGTGFSPLHF
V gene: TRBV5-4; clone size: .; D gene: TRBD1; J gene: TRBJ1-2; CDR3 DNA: TGTGCCAGCAGCGTACAACAGGGGGCCTATGGCTACACCTTC; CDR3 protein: CASSVQQGAYGYTF
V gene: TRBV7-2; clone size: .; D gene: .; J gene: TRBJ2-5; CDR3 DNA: TGTGCCAGCAGTAAAATTCCACAGACCACACAAGAGACCCAGTACTTC; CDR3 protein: CASSKIPQTTQETQYF
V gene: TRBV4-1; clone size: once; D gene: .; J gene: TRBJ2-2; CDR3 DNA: TGCGCCAGTACTAGGGGGGCGGGCACCGGGGAGCTGTTTTTT; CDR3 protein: CASTRGAGTGELFF
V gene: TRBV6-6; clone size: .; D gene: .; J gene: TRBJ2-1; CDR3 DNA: TGTGCCAGCAGCCGCGACAGTTACAATGAGCAGTTCTTC; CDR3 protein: CASSRDSYNEQFF
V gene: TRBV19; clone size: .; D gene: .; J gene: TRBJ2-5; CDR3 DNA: TGTGCCAGTAGTACCCCCGGGCGCAAACAAGAGACCCAGTACTTC; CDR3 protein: CASSTPGRKQETQYF